Shown below are 17 T cell receptor beta chains from a single sample sequenced in a study of blood T cells in healthy people across ages. It was with a sample-barcoded 5' primer and a J-beta primer mix that a second PCR of roughly 7 to 12 cycles was run. One entry per CDR3 protein, called by TCRdb with MiXCR from the 5' RACE reads. The profile shows hundreds of thousands of distinct CDR3 sequences, 62% of them singletons. The sample comprised blood. The receptors were sampled from a man aged 25 to 40 in good health.

The chain has TRBV3-1 and TRBJ2-1, with a possible D match to TRBD2 (6 bases). Trimming removed 0 bases from V and 3 bases from J, with 9 bases in between. The CDR3 runs 15 residues. Per germline, CDR1 LGHDT and CDR2 YNNKEL (reference sequence). CDR3: CASSQDGGLYNEQFF. The CDR3 DNA sequence: TGTGCCAGCAGCCAAGACGGGGGTCTCTACAATGAGCAGTTCTTC.

This chain links TRBV30 with TRBJ2-1; D ambiguous. CDR3 length: 12 amino acids. Germline values: CDR1 GTSNPN, CDR2 SVGIG (reference sequence). V was shortened by 3 bases and J by 7 bases, with 10 bases between the two germline ends. The CDR3 region has the DNA TGTGCCTGGAGACATACCTGGAATGAGCAGTTCTTC. The encoded protein is CAWRHTWNEQFF.

This clonotype was seen a few times. J is TRBJ2-3 and V is TRBV4-3, with TRBD2 as a possible D gene (5 bases). Trimming left V 4 bases short and J 9 bases short, with 14 bases between. The CDR3 runs 13 residues. Germline V lookup: CDR1 LGHNA, CDR2 YSLEER. Here the CDR3 reads CASSRVPADTQYF. Here the CDR3 DNA reads TGCGCCAGCAGCCGAGTACCAGCGGACACGCAGTATTTT.

J is TRBJ2-7 and V is TRBV11-2; possibly TRBD2 for D (5 bases). V was trimmed by 4 bases and J by 10 bases, leaving 17 bases between them. The CDR3 is made up of 13 amino acids. Per germline, CDR1 SGHAT and CDR2 FQNNGV. The CDR3 DNA follows: TGTGCCAGCAGCTCCGAGCGGAGTGGAACCCAGTACTTC. Translating gives CASSSERSGTQYF.

V gene TRBV5-1 combines with J gene TRBJ2-5; 13 bases line up with TRBD2. With 6 bases clipped from V and 2 bases from J, the junction kept 4 bases outside the gene matches. Germline lookup yields CDR1 SGHRS and CDR2 YFSETQ. The CDR3 loop spans 15 amino acids. CDR3 DNA sequence: TGCGCCAGCACCCGGACTAGCGGGGGTCAAGAGACCCAGTACTTC. Its translation: CASTRTSGGQETQYF.

J is TRBJ2-1 and V is TRBV2; perhaps TRBD2 as D (6 bases). In germline, CDR1 is SNHLY, CDR2 FYNNEI. Deletions cut 3 bases from V and 5 bases from J, with 14 bases between. The CDR3 runs to 15 residues. The CDR3, as DNA: TGTGCCAGCAGTGAGTGGAGGGAGAAAGACAATGAGCAGTTCTTC. Translating gives CASSEWREKDNEQFF.

This chain connects TRBV10-3 to TRBJ1-6; no definite D call. CDR1 and CDR2 (germline): ENHRY, SYGVKD. V was clipped by 8 bases and J by 7 bases, with 12 bases between them. The CDR3 has 13 residues. This CDR3 reads CAICTDHNSPLHF. CDR3 nucleotides: TGTGCCATCTGCACTGATCACAATTCACCCCTCCACTTT.

CDR3 sequence reads: CASSQEPGSGGAQHYEQYF. CDR3 sequence (DNA): TGTGCCAGCAGCCAAGAGCCAGGTAGCGGGGGGGCACAGCACTACGAGCAGTACTTC. The V gene is TRBV3-1, the J gene TRBJ2-7, with TRBD2 matching over 11 bases. Germline CDR1 LGHDT, CDR2 YNNKEL (reference sequence). Unmatched junction bases numbered 13, after V lost 0 bases and J lost 3 bases. The CDR3 consists of 19 residues.

CDR3 in amino acids: CASSTRPGGQFF. CDR3 nucleotides: TGTGCCAGCAGTACCCGTCCCGGGGGGCAGTTCTTC. The J gene is TRBJ2-1, the V gene TRBV6-2 or TRBV6-3; TRBD2 is a possible D gene (6 bases). CDR3 length: 12 amino acids. Germline assignment: CDR1 MNHEY and CDR2 SVGEGT. Between the trimmed V and J ends, which lost 5 bases and 12 bases, there was a span of 14 bases.

The DNA for the CDR3 is TGCAGTGCTGGAAGACAGAATTCACCCCTCCACTTT. It is translated as CSAGRQNSPLHF. The chain joins TRBV20-1 to TRBJ1-6, with TRBD1 as a possible D gene (5 bases). CDR1 is DFQATT, CDR2 SNEGSKA, per germline (reference sequence). The CDR3 totals 12 residues. V was clipped by 5 bases and J by 7 bases, with 9 bases between them.

On this clonotype itself: The junction differs from germline at one of its ends, possibly a read error. The V call is TRBV10-3, the J call TRBJ2-1, with TRBD2 matching 14 bases. The length of the CDR3 is 19 residues. Germline loops: CDR1 ENHRY, CDR2 SYGVKD. CDR3 nucleotide sequence: TGTGCCATCAGTGAGTTGACTAGCGGGGGGGCGAGCTCCTACAATGAGCGGTTCTTC. Protein product: CAISELTSGGASSYNERFF.

This chain joins TRBV6-1 and TRBJ2-7, with D unclear. Germline assignment: CDR1 MNHNS and CDR2 SASEGT. The CDR3 is 15 residues long. Trimming removed 7 bases from V and 0 bases from J, with 16 bases in between. CDR3 sequence reads: CASKISGLGSYEQYF. In DNA, the CDR3 is TGTGCCAGCAAAATATCTGGTCTCGGCTCCTACGAGCAGTACTTC.

This clonotype has more than one count but fewer than ten. V and J are TRBV27 and TRBJ2-5, with D possibly being TRBD2 (6 bases). V gave up 6 bases and J gave up 2 bases, with 16 bases separating them. The CDR3 has 15 amino acids. The V gene's germline CDR1 is MNHEY and CDR2 SMNVEV (reference sequence). CDR3 in DNA: TGTGCCAGCAGCAATCCCCCAGGGAGGCAAGAGACCCAGTACTTC. Encoded protein: CASSNPPGRQETQYF.

J is TRBJ2-3 and V is TRBV20-1, with D perhaps TRBD1 or TRBD2 (6 bases each). Trimming stripped 1 base from V and 2 bases from J, with 16 bases between. CDR1 and CDR2 from the germline V gene are DFQATT and SNEGSKA (reference sequence). The CDR3 loop spans 16 amino acids. DNA of the CDR3: TGCAGTGCTAGAGTGCCTTCCGGGGGCGACACAGATACGCAGTATTTT. Translation gives CSARVPSGGDTDTQYF.

This chain uses TRBV3-1 with TRBJ2-4; D perhaps matches TRBD2 (6 bases). V was pared by 0 bases and J by 8 bases, with 23 bases between. Germline V lookup: CDR1 LGHDT, CDR2 YNNKEL (reference sequence). CDR3 size: 18 residues. CDR3 amino acids: CASSQDSRLGSAAYIQYF. Written as DNA, the CDR3 is TGTGCCAGCAGCCAAGATTCCAGGCTCGGGAGCGCTGCCTACATTCAGTACTTC.

This clonotype was detected only a few times. This sequence joins TRBV14 and TRBJ2-4, with D tentatively TRBD1 (6 bases). The assigned J gene may be wrong: the sequence end matches TRBJ2-7 better. CDR1 and CDR2 from the germline V gene are SGHDN and FVKESK. The CDR3 length is 15 residues. The CDR3 DNA reads TGTGCCAGCAGCCAACTGGGCTCCCTAGGGGGCGAGCAGTACTTC. As protein: CASSQLGSLGGEQYF.

The J gene is TRBJ1-5, the V gene TRBV6-2 or TRBV6-3; D is unresolved. CDR1 is MNHEY and CDR2 is SVGEGT in the germline V gene. The CDR3 sequence is 18 residues long. V was pared by 2 bases and J by 3 bases, with 20 bases between. The CDR3 region is CASSYEFRDTEFNQPQHF. The CDR3, as DNA: TGTGCCAGCAGTTACGAATTTCGGGATACCGAATTCAATCAGCCCCAGCATTTT.